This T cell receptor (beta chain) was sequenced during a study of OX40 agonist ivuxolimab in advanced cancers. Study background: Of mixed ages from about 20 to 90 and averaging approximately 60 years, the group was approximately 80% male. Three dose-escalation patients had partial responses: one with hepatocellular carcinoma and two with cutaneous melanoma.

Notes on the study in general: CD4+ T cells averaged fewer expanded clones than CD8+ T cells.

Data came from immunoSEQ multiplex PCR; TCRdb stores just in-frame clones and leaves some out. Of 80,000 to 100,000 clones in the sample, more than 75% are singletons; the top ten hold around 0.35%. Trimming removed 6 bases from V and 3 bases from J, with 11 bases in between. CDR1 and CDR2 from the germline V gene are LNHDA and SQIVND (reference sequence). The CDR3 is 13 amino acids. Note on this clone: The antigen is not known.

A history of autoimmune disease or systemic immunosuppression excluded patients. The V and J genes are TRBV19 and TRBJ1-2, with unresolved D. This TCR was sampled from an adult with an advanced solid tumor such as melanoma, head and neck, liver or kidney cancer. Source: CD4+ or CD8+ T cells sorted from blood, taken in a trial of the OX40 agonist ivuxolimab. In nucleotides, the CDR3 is TGTGCCAGTAGCATCGCAGCGCACTATGGCTACACCTTC. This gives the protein CASSIAAHYGYTF. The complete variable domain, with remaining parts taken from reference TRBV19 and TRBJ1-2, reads DGGITQSPKYLFRKEGQNVTLSCEQNLNHDAMYWYRQDPGQGLRLIYYSQIVNDFQKGDIAEGYSVSREKKESFPLTVTSAQKNPTAFYLCASSIAAHYGYTFGSGTRLTVV.